This TCR beta chain is from a study of blood T cell repertoires in COVID-19. At the level of the study: Sources were T cells, B-cell-depleted T cells, or PBMCs; the material itself was cDNA or gDNA.

V dropped 4 bases and J dropped 1 base, with 10 bases sitting between them. This CDR3 contains 14 residues. Germline V lookup: CDR1 MDHEN, CDR2 SYDVKM. Sequencing was performed with immunoSEQ multiplex PCR; in TCRdb, only in-frame clones are kept and a portion is missing. The sample yields 150,000 to 200,000 clones, 82% seen once. Input material: peripheral blood. The genes are TRBV28 and TRBJ1-1; D remains ambiguous. This TCR derives from a woman aged 55-69 years with COVID-19, enrolled during active disease. As DNA, the CDR3 is TGTGCCAGCAGTTATACGGGGAGGAACACTGAAGCTTTCTTT. As protein: CASSYTGRNTEAFF.